This T cell receptor (beta chain) stems from a study of quantifying T cell responses using KT2 cells. Across the study: cDNA was made from DNase-treated RNA using alpha and beta constant primers.

The cDNA 3' end received a ligated oligonucleotide with a UMI. An equimolar mix of RC1.1 and RC1.2 primed the beta chain across TRBC1 and TRBC2. From the UMI-ligation and nested PCR reads, TCRdb called clonotypes with MiXCR, one entry per CDR3 protein. The data show 25,000 to 35,000 distinct CDR3 sequences, 6% to 9.5% seen once. KT2, a clone with a known TCR, was spiked into unfractionated PBMC. A range of KT2-to-PBMC ratios was made using fixed PBMC numbers. The V gene end was trimmed by 6 bases and the J gene end by 7 bases; junction bases not matched to a gene: 8. This CDR3 comprises 13 residues. The sequence came from a human donor. This chain uses TRBV12-3 or TRBV12-4 with TRBJ2-7; the match to TRBD2 covers 8 bases. Sequenced material: PBMCs spiked with cells of the T cell clone KT2. The CDR3 nucleotides read TGTGCCAGCAGGCGAACCATAGCGGGGGAGCAGTACTTC. Its protein product is CASRRTIAGEQYF.